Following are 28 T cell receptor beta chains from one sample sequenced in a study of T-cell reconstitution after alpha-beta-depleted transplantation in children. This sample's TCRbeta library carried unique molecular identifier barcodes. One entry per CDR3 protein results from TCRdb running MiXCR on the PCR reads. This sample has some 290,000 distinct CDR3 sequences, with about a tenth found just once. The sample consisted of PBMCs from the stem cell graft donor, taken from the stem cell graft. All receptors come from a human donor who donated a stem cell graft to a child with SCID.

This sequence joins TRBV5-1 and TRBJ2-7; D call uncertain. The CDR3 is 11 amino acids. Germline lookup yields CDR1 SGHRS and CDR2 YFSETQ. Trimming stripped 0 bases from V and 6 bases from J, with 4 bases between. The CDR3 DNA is TGCGCCAGCAGCTTGGCCGGCGAGCAGTACTTC. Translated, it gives CASSLAGEQYF.

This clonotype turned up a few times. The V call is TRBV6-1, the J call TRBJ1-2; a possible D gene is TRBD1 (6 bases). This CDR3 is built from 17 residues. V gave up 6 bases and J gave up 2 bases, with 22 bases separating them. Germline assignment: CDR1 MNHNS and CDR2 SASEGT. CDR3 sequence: CASSRGGGGAHNYGYTF. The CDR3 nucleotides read TGTGCCAGCAGCCGCGGTGGAGGGGGGGCGCACAACTATGGCTACACCTTC.

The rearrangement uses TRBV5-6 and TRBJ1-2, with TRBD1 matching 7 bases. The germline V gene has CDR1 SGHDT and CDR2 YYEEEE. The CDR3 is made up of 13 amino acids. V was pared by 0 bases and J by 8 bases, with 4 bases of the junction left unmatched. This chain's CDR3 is CASSLAGGRGYTF. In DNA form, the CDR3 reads TGTGCCAGCAGCTTGGCAGGGGGAAGGGGCTACACCTTC.

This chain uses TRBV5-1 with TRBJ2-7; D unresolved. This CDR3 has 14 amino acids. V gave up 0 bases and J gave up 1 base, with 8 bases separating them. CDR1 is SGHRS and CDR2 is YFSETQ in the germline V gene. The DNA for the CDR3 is TGCGCCAGCAGCTTGGATATAAAATCCTACGAGCAGTACTTC. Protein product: CASSLDIKSYEQYF. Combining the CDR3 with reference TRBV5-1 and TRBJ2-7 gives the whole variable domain KAGVTQTPRYLIKTRGQQVTLSCSPISGHRSVSWYQQTPGQGLQFLFEYFSETQRNKGNFPGRFSGRQFSNSRSEMNVSTLELGDSALYLCASSLDIKSYEQYFGPGTRLTVT.

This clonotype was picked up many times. CDR3 sequence reads: CASSPGQGSDTGELFF. The CDR3 bases are TGTGCCAGCAGCCCGGGACAGGGGTCTGACACCGGGGAGCTGTTTTTT. The V and J genes are TRBV7-2 and TRBJ2-2, with 10 bases matching TRBD1. With V trimmed by 5 bases and J by 3 bases, 6 bases remained unmatched. This CDR3 spans 16 amino acids. Germline assignment: CDR1 SGHTA and CDR2 FQGNSA.

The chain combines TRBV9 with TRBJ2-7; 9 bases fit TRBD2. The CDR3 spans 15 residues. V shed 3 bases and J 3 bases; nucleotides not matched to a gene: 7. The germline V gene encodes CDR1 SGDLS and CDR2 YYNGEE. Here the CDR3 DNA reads TGTGCCAGCAGCGGGCCAGGCGGGGGGGGCTACGAGCAGTACTTC. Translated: CASSGPGGGGYEQYF.

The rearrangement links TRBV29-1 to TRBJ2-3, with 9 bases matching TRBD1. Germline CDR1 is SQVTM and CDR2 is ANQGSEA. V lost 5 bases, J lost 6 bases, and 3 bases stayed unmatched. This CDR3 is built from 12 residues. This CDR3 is CSVRQGVDTQYF. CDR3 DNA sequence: TGCAGCGTTAGACAGGGGGTGGATACGCAGTATTTT.

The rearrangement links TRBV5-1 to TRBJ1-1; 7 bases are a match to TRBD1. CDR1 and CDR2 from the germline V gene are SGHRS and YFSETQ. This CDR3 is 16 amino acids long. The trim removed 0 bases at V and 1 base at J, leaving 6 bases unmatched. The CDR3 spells CASSLGAGGSNTEAFF. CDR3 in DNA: TGCGCCAGCAGCTTGGGGGCAGGGGGATCGAACACTGAAGCTTTCTTT.

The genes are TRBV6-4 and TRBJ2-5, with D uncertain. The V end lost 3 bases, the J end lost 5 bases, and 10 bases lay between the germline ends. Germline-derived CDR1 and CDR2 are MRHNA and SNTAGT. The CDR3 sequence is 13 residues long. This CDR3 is CASSEAPGETQYF. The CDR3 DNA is TGTGCCAGCAGTGAGGCGCCAGGCGAGACCCAGTACTTC.

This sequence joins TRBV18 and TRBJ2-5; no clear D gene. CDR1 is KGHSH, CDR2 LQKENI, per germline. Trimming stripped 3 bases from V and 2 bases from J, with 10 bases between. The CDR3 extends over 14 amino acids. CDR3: CASSPFGEQETQYF. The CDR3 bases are TGTGCCAGCTCACCTTTCGGAGAGCAAGAGACCCAGTACTTC.

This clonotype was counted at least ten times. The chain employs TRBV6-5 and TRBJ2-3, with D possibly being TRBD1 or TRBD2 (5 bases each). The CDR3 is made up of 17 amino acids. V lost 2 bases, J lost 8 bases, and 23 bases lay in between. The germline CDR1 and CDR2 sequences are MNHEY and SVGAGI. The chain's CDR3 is CASSYRRDPERGGTQYF. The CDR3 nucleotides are TGTGCCAGCAGTTACCGACGGGACCCTGAAAGGGGTGGTACGCAGTATTTT.

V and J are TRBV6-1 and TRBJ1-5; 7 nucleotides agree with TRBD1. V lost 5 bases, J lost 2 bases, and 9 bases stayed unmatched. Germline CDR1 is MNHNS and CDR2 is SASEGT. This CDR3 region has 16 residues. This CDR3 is CASSTRGVSGNQPQHF. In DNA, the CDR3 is TGTGCCAGCAGTACCAGGGGGGTCAGTGGCAATCAGCCCCAGCATTTT.

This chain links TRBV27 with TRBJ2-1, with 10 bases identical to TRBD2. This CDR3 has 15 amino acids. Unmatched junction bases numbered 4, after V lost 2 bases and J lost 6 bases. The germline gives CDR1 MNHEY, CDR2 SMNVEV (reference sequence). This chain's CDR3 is CASSLGASGGNEQFF. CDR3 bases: TGTGCCAGCAGTTTAGGGGCTAGCGGGGGCAATGAGCAGTTCTTC.

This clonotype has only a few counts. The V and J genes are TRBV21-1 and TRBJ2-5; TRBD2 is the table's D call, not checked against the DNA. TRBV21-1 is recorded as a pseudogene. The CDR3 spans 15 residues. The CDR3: CASSKALLDEETQYF. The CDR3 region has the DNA TGTGCCAGCAGCAAGGCGTTACTAGACGAAGAGACCCAGTACTTC.

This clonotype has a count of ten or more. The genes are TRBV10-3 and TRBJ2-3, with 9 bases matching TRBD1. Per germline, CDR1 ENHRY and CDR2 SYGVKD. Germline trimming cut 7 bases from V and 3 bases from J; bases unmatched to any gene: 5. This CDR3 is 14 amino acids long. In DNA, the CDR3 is TGTGCCATCAATTCCGACAGGGGGACAGATACGCAGTATTTT. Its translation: CAINSDRGTDTQYF.

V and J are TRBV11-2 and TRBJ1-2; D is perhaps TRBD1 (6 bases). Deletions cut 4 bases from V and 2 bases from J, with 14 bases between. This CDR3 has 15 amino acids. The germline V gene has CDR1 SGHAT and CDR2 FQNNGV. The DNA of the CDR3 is TGTGCCAGCAGCTCAGAAGGGACACTGAACTATGGCTACACCTTC. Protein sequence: CASSSEGTLNYGYTF. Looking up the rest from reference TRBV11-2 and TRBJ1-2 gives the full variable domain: EAGVAQSPRYKIIEKRQSVAFWCNPISGHATLYWYQQILGQGPKLLIQFQNNGVVDDSQLPKDRFSAERLKGVDSTLKIQPAKLEDSAVYLCASSSEGTLNYGYTFGSGTRLTVV.

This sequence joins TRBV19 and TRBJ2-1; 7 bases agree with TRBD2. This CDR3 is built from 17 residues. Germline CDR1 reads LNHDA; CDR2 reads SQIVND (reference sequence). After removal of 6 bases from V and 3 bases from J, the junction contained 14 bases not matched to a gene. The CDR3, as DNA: TGTGCCAGTAGCCCCGATAAAAGCGGGGTGGTCTACAATGAGCAGTTCTTC. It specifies CASSPDKSGVVYNEQFF.

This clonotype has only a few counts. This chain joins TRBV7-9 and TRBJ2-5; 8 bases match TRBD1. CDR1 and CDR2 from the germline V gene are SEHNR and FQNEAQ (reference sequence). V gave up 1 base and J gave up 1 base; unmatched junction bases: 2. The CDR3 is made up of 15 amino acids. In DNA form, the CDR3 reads TGTGCCAGCAGCTTAGTTACAGGGGGCCAAGAGACCCAGTACTTC. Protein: CASSLVTGGQETQYF.

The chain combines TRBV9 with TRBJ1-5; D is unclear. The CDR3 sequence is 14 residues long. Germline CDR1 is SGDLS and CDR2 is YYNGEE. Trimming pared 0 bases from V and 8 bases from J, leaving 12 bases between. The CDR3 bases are TGTGCCAGCAGCGTAGGGGTCGAAGGAAAGCCCCAGCATTTT. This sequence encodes CASSVGVEGKPQHF.

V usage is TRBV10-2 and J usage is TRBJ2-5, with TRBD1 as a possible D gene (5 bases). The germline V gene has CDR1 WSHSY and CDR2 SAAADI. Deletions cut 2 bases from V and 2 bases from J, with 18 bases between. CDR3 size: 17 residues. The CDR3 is CASSEPILGQKQETQYF. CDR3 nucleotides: TGCGCCAGCAGTGAGCCCATCCTGGGGCAGAAGCAAGAGACCCAGTACTTC.

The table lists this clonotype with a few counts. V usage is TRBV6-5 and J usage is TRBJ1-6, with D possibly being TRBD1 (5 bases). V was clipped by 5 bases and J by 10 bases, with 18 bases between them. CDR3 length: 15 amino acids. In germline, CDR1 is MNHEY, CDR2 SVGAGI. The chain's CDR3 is CASSGTRQLLSPLHF. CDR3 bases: TGTGCCAGCAGTGGTACTCGACAGCTTCTCTCACCCCTCCACTTT.

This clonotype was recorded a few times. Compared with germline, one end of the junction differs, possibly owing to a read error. The CDR3 nucleotides are TGCAGTGCCCATCCAGGACTCTCCTCCAATGAGCAGTTCTTC. Its translation: CSAHPGLSSNEQFF. V gene TRBV20-1 combines with J gene TRBJ2-1, with a possible D match to TRBD2 (5 bases). The CDR3 runs to 14 residues. The germline V gene has CDR1 DFQATT and CDR2 SNEGSKA (reference sequence).

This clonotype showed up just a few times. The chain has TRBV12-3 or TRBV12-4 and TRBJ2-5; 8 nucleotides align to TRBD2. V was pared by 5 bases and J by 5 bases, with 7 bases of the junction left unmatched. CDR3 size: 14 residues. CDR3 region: CASSTRTSLETQYF. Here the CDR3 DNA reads TGTGCCAGCAGTACGCGGACTAGCCTGGAGACCCAGTACTTC.

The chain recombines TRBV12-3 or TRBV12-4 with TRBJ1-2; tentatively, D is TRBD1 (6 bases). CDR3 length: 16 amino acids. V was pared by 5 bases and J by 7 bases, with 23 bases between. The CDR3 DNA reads TGTGCCAGCAGTACCGGAACAGGGAGTGAGCATTCTGGCTACACCTTC. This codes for CASSTGTGSEHSGYTF.

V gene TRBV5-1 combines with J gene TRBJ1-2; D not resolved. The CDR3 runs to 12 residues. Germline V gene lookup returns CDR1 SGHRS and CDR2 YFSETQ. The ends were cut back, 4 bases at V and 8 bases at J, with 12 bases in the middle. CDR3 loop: CASSPVGAGYTF. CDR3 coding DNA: TGCGCCAGCAGCCCGGTTGGAGCCGGCTACACCTTC.

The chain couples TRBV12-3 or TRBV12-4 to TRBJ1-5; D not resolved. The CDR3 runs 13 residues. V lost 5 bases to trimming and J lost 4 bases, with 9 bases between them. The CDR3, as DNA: TGTGCCAGCAGTGACTTGGGGAATCAGCCCCAGCATTTT. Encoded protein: CASSDLGNQPQHF.

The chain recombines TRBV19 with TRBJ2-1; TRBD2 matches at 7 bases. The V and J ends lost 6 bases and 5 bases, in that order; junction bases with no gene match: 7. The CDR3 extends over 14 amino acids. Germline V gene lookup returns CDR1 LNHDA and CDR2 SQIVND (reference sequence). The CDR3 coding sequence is TGTGCCAGTAGCATTAGCGGGTCGAACAATGAGCAGTTCTTC. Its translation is CASSISGSNNEQFF.

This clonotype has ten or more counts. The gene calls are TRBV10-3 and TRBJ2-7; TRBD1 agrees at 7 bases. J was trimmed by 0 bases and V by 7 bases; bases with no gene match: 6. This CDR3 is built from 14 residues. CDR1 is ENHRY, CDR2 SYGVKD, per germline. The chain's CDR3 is CAIKPTGPSYEQYF. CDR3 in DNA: TGTGCCATCAAACCGACAGGGCCCTCCTACGAGCAGTACTTC.